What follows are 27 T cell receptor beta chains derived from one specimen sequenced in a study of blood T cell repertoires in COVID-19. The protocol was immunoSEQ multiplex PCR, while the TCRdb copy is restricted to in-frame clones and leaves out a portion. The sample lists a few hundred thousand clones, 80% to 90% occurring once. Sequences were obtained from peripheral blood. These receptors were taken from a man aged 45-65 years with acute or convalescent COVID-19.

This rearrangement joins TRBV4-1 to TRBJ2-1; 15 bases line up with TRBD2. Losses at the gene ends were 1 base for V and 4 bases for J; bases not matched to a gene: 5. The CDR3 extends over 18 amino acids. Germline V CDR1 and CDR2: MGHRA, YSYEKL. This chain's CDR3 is CASSQGTSGGDNYNEQFF. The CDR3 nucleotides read TGCGCCAGCAGCCAAGGGACTAGCGGGGGGGATAATTACAATGAGCAGTTCTTC.

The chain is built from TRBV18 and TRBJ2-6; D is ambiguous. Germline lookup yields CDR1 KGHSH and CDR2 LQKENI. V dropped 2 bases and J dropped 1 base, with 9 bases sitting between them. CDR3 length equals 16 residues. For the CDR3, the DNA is TGTGCCAGCTCACCAGATATGAGGTCTGGGGCCAACGTCCTGACTTTC. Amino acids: CASSPDMRSGANVLTF.

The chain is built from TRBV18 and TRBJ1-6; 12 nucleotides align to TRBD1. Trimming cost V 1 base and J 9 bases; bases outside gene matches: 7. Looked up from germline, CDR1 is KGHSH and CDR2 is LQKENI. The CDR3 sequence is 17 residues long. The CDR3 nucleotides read TGTGCCAGCTCACCACGGGGGGGACAGGGGGCAAGTTCACCCCTCCACTTT. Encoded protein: CASSPRGGQGASSPLHF.

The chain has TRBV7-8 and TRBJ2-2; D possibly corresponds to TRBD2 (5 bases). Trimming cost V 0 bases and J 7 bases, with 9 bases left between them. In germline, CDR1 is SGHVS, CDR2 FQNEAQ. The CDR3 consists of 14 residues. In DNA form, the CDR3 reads TGTGCCAGCAGCTTAGCGGCGGGCCACGGGGAGCTGTTTTTT. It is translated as CASSLAAGHGELFF.

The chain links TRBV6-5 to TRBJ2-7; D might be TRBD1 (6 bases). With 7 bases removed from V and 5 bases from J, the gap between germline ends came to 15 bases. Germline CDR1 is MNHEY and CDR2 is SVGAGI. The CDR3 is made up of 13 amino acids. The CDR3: CASTNSQGNEQYF. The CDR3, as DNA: TGTGCCAGCACCAACTCCCAGGGGAACGAGCAGTACTTC.

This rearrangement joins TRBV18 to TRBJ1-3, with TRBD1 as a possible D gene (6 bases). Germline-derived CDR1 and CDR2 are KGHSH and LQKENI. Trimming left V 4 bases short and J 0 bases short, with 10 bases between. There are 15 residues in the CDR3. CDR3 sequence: CASSRQGPSGNTIYF. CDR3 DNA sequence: TGTGCCAGCTCACGGCAGGGGCCCTCTGGAAACACCATATATTTT.

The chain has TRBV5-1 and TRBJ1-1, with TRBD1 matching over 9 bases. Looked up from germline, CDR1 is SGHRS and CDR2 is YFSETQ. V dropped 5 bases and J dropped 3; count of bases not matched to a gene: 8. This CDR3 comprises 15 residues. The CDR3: CASSYTGGLYTEAFF. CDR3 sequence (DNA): TGCGCCAGCAGTTATACAGGGGGCTTGTACACTGAAGCTTTCTTT.

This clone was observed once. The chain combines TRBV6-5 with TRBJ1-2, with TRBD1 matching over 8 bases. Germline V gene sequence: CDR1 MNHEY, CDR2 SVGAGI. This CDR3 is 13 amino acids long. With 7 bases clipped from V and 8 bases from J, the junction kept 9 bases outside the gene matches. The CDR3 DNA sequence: TGTGCCAGCACACTCCAGGGGGCGGAAGGCTACACCTTC. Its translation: CASTLQGAEGYTF.

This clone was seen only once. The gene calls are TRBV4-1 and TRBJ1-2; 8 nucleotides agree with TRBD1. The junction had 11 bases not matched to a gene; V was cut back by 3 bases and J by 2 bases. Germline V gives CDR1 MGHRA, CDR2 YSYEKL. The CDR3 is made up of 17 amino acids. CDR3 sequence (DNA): TGCGCCAGCAGCCAGACGACCCTGACAGGGGTGAACTATGGCTACACCTTC. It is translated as CASSQTTLTGVNYGYTF.

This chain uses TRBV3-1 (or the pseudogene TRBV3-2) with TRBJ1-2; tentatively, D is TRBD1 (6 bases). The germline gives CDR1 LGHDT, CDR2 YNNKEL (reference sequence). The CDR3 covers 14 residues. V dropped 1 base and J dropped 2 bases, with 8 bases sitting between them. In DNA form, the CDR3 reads TGTGCCAGCAGCCAAGCAGGGGCGAACTATGGCTACACCTTC. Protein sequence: CASSQAGANYGYTF.

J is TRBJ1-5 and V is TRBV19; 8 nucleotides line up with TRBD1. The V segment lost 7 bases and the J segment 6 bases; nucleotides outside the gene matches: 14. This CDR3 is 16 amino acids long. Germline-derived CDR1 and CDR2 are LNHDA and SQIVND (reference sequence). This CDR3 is CASTPGQGGTGQPQHF. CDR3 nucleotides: TGTGCCAGTACCCCAGGACAGGGTGGGACAGGTCAGCCCCAGCATTTT.

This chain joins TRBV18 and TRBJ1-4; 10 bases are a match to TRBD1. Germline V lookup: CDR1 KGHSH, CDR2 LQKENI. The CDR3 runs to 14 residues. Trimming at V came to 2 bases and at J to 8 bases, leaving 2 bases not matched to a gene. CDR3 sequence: CASSPDRGREKLFF. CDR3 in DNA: TGTGCCAGCTCACCAGACAGGGGGCGAGAAAAACTGTTTTTT. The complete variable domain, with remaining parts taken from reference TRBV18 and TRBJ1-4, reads NAGVMQNPRHLVRRRGQEARLRCSPMKGHSHVYWYRQLPEEGLKFMVYLQKENIIDESGMPKERFSAEFPKEGPSILRIQQVVRGDSAAYFCASSPDRGREKLFFGSGTQLSVL.

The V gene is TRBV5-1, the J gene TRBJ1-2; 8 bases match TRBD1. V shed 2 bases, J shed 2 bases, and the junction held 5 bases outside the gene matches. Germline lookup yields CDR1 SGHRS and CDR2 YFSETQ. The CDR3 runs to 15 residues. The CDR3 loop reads CASSLRQGPNYGYTF. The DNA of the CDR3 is TGCGCCAGCAGCTTAAGACAGGGGCCAAACTATGGCTACACCTTC.

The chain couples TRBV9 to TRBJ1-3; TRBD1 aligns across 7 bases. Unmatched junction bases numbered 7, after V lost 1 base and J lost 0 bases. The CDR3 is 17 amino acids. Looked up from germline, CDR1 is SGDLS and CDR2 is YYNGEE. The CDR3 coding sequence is TGTGCCAGCAGCGTACTGGGGACAGTCGTCTCTGGAAACACCATATATTTT. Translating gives CASSVLGTVVSGNTIYF.

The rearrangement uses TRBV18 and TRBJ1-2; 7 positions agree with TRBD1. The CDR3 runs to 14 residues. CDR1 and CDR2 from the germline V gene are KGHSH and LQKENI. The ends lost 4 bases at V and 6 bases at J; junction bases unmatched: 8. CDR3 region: CASSLLDTGDGYTF. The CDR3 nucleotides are TGTGCCAGCTCACTGCTAGATACAGGGGATGGCTACACCTTC. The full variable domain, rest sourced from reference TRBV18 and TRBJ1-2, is NAGVMQNPRHLVRRRGQEARLRCSPMKGHSHVYWYRQLPEEGLKFMVYLQKENIIDESGMPKERFSAEFPKEGPSILRIQQVVRGDSAAYFCASSLLDTGDGYTFGSGTRLTVV.

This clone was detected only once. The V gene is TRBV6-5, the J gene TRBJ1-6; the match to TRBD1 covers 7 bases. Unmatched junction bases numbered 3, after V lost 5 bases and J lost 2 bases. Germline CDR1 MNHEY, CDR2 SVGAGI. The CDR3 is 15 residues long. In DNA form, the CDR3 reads TGTGCCAGCAGTACGGGGACAGCCTATAATTCACCCCTCCACTTT. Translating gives CASSTGTAYNSPLHF.

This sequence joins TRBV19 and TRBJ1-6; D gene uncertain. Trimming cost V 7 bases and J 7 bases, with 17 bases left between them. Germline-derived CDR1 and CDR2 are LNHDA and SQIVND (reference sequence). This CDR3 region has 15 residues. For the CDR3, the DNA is TGTGCCAGTACCCCTGGAAGGGAGGTAAATTCACCCCTCCACTTT. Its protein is CASTPGREVNSPLHF.

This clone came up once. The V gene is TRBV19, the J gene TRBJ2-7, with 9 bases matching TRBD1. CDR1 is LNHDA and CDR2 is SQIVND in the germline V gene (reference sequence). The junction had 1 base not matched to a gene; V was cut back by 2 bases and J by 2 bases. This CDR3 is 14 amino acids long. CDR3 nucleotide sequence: TGTGCCAGTAGTATAAGACAGGGGGCCTACGAGCAGTACTTC. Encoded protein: CASSIRQGAYEQYF.

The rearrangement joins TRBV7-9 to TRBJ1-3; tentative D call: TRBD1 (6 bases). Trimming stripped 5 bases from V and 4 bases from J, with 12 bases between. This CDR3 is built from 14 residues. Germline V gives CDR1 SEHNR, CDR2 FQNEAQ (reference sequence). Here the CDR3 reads CASSQQGSGNTIYF. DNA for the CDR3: TGTGCCAGCAGCCAACAGGGATCCGGAAACACCATATATTTT.

The CDR3 DNA reads as TGTGCCAGCAGTTACGAGCGGGGGGACGACACCGGGGAGCTGTTTTTT. Its translation is CASSYERGDDTGELFF. The genes are TRBV6-5 and TRBJ2-2; TRBD2 agrees at 9 bases. The CDR3 has 16 amino acids. Germline-derived CDR1 and CDR2 are MNHEY and SVGAGI. The V and J ends lost 2 bases and 3 bases, in that order; junction bases with no gene match: 4.

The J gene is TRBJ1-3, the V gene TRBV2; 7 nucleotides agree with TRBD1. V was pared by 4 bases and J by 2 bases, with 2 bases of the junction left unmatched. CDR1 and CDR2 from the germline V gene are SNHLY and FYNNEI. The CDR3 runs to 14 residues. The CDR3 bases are TGTGCCAGCAGTGGACAGGGCGCTGGAAACACCATATATTTT. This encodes CASSGQGAGNTIYF.

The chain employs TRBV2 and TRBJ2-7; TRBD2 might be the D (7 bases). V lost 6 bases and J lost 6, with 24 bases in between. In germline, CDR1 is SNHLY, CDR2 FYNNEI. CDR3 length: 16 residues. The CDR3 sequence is CASRVGGPRRWGEQYF. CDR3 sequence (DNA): TGTGCCAGCAGAGTGGGGGGGCCGCGCCGCTGGGGCGAGCAGTACTTC. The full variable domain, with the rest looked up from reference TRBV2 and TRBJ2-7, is EPEVTQTPSHQVTQMGQEVILRCVPISNHLYFYWYRQILGQKVEFLVSFYNNEISEKSEIFDDQFSVERPDGSNFTLKIRSTKLEDSAMYFCASRVGGPRRWGEQYFGPGTRLTVT.

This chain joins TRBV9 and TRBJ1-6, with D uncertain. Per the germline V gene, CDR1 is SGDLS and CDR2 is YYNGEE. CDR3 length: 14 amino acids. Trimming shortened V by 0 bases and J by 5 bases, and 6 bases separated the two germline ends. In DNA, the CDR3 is TGTGCCAGCAGCGTAGTTGCGCATAATTCACCCCTCCACTTT. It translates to CASSVVAHNSPLHF.

The CDR3 sequence: CASSQDVGTRTGGYTF. The CDR3 nucleotides read TGCGCCAGCAGCCAAGATGTCGGGACACGTACTGGTGGCTACACCTTC. The genes are TRBV4-1 and TRBJ1-2, with D possibly matching TRBD1 (6 bases). The CDR3 is made up of 16 amino acids. Per germline, CDR1 MGHRA and CDR2 YSYEKL. V lost 0 bases and J 7 bases, leaving 18 bases between the germline ends.

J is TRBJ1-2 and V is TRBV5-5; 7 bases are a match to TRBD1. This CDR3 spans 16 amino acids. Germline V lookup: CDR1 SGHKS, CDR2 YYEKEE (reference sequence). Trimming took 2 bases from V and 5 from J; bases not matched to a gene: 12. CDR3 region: CASSFSEGPTGYGYTF. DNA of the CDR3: TGTGCCAGCAGCTTTAGTGAGGGCCCGACAGGGTATGGCTACACCTTC.

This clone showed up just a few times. The CDR3 reads CASSLQGFQPQHF. The DNA for the CDR3 is TGTGCCAGCAGTTTACAGGGGTTCCAGCCCCAGCATTTT. V usage is TRBV6-2 or TRBV6-3 and J usage is TRBJ1-5; 7 nucleotides match TRBD1. V shed 4 bases, J shed 7 bases, and the junction held 4 bases outside the gene matches. CDR1 is MNHEY, CDR2 SVGEGT, per germline. The CDR3 runs to 13 residues.

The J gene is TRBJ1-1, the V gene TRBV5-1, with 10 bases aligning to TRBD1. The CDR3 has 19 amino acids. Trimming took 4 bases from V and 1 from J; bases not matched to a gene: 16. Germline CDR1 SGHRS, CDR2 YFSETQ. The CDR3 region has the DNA TGCGCCAGCAGCCGTCCGCCACAGCAGACAGGGGGCTCGAACACTGAAGCTTTCTTT. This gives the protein CASSRPPQQTGGSNTEAFF.